The text below deals with one T cell receptor (beta chain). With 60 Vbeta and 13 Jbeta primers, the PCR was carried out. The method was immunoSEQ multiplex PCR; TCRdb's version includes in-frame clones alone and lacks a portion of them. This table has some 100,000 clones, over 75% appearing once. The entry originates in a study of cytomegalovirus exposure and HLA in healthy donors. The sequenced sample was PBMCs. This receptor was obtained from a man aged 35 to 55 in good health and CMV-seropositive.

The CDR3 spells CASSLAGRENEQFF. CDR3 DNA sequence: TGTGCCAGCAGCTTAGCAGGTCGGGAGAATGAGCAGTTCTTC. V is TRBV11-1 and J is TRBJ2-1; maybe TRBD2 (6 bases). Germline CDR1 is SGHAT and CDR2 is FQDESV (reference sequence). The V end was cut by 0 bases, the J end by 7 bases, with 10 bases between. The CDR3 is made up of 14 amino acids.